This T cell receptor beta chain was recovered during a study of blood T cells in healthy people across ages. Study results and limitations: Older individuals had lower TCR beta diversity per million T cells (the decline was roughly linear).

Each donor had 8 to 10 milliliters of peripheral blood drawn. Samples each yielded at least 5.5 micrograms of total RNA. With respect to this clonotype: Its antigen remains unidentified.

Trimming pared 6 bases from V and 8 bases from J, leaving 25 bases between. Germline V gene lookup returns CDR1 MDHEN and CDR2 SYDVKM. The length of the CDR3 is 16 residues. PCR was performed a second time for about 7 to 12 cycles using a sample-barcoded 5' primer and a J-beta primer mix. TCRdb recomputed calls from the 5' RACE reads with MiXCR, one row per CDR3 protein. The data contain 1.6 million or so distinct CDR3 sequences, around 36% of them singletons. Sequencing was carried out using blood. This TCR was recovered from a woman in her 30s in good health. The chain couples TRBV28 to TRBJ1-2; D unresolved. The CDR3 is CASRLVADTALSGYTF. Here the CDR3 DNA reads TGTGCCAGCAGGCTCGTGGCAGACACTGCCCTTAGCGGCTACACCTTC.